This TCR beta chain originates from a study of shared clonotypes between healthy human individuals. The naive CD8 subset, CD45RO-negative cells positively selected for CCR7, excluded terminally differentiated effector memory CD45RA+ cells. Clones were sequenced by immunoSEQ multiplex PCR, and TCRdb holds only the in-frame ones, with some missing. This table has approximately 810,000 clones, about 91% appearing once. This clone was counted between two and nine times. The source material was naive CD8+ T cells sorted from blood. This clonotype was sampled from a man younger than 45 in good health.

The CDR3: CASSYLIETQYF. DNA for the CDR3: TGTGCCAGCAGTTACTTGATTGAGACCCAGTACTTC. V and J are TRBV6-6 and TRBJ2-5, with no clear D. The V and J ends lost 1 base and 5 bases respectively, with 5 bases between them. Germline V gene sequence: CDR1 MNHNY, CDR2 SVGAGI (reference sequence). The CDR3 has 12 amino acids.